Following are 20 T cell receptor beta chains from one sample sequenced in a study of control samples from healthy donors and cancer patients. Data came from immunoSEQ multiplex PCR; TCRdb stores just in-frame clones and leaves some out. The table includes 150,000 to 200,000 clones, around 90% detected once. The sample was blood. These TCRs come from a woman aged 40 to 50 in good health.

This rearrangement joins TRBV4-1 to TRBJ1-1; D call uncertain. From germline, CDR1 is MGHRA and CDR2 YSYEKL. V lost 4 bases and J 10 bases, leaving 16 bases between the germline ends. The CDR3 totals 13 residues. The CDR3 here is CASSLSQVERAFF. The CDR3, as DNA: TGCGCCAGCAGCCTAAGCCAAGTGGAGCGAGCTTTCTTT.

Here the CDR3 reads CATSGFGPSPLHF. In nucleotides, the CDR3 is TGTGCCACCTCCGGGTTCGGGCCTTCACCCCTCCACTTT. The rearrangement links TRBV28 to TRBJ1-6; D is unresolved. CDR1 and CDR2 from the germline V gene are MDHEN and SYDVKM. The CDR3 length is 13 residues. Trimming cost V 10 bases and J 9 bases, with 16 bases left between them.

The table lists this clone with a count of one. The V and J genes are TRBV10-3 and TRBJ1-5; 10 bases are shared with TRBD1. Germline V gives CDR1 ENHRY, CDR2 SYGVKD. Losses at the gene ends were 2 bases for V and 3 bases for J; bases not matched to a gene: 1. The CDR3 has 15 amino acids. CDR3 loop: CAISEGQGVNQPQHF. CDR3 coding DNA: TGTGCCATCAGTGAGGGACAGGGGGTCAATCAGCCCCAGCATTTT.

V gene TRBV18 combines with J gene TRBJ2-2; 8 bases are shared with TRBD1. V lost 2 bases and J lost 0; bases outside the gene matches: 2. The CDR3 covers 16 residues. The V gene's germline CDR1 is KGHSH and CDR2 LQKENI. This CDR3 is CASSPRTGTNTGELFF. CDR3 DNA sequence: TGTGCCAGCTCACCAAGGACAGGGACGAACACCGGGGAGCTGTTTTTT.

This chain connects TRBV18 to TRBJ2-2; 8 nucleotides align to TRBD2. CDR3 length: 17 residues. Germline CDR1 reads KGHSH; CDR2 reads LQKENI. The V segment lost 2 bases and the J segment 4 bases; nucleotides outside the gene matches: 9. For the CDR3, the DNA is TGTGCCAGCTCACCATTGAATAGCGGGGTGGCCACCGGGGAGCTGTTTTTT. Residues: CASSPLNSGVATGELFF.

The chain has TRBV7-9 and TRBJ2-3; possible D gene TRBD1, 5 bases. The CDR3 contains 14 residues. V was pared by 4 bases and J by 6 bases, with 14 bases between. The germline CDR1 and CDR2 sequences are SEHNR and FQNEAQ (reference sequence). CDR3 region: CASSSEQGEDTQYF. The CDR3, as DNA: TGTGCCAGCAGCTCGGAGCAGGGTGAGGATACGCAGTATTTT.

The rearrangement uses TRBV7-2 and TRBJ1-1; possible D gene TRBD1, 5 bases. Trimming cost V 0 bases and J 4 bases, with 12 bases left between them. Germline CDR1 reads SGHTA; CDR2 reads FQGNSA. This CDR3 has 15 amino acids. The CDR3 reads CASSLAPGWFTEAFF. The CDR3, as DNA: TGTGCCAGCAGCTTAGCTCCAGGGTGGTTCACTGAAGCTTTCTTT.

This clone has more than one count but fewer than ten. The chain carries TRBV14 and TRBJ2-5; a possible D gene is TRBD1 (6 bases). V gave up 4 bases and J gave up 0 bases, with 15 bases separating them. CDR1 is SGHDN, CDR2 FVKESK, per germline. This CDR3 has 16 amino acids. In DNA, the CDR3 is TGTGCCAGCAGCCCCCGTGGAAGGGGGTACCAAGAGACCCAGTACTTC. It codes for CASSPRGRGYQETQYF.

The CDR3 region is CASSDYSGQGGQPQHF. In DNA form, the CDR3 reads TGTGCCAGCAGTGACTACTCCGGACAGGGTGGACAGCCCCAGCATTTT. The rearrangement links TRBV6-6 to TRBJ1-5; 8 bases map to TRBD1. This CDR3 has 16 residues. Per germline, CDR1 MNHNY and CDR2 SVGAGI (reference sequence). V gave up 5 bases and J gave up 7 bases; unmatched junction bases: 13.

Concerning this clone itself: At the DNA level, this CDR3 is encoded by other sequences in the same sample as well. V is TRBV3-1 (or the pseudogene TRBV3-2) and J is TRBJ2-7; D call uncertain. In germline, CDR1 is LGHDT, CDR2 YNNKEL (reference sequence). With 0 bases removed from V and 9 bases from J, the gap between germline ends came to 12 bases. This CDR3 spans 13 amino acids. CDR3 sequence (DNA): TGTGCCAGCAGCCAAGATATGGCGTCCGGGCAGTACTTC. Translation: CASSQDMASGQYF.

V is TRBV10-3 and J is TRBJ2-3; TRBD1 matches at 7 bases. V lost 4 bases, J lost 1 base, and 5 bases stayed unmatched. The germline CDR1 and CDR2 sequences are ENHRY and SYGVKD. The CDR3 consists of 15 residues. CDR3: CAISGGQPGTDTQYF. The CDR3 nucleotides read TGTGCCATCAGTGGGGGACAGCCAGGCACAGATACGCAGTATTTT.

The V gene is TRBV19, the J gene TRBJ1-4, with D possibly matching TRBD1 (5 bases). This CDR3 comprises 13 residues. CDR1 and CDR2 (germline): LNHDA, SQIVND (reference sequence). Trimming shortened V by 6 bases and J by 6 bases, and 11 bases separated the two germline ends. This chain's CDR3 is CASRRGEYEKLFF. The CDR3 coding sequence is TGTGCCAGTAGAAGGGGAGAGTATGAAAAACTGTTTTTT.

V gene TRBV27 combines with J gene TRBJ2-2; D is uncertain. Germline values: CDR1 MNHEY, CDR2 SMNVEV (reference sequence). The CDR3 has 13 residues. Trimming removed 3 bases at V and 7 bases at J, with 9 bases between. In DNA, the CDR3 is TGTGCCAGCAGTTTTCCTCCCTACGGGGAGCTGTTTTTT. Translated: CASSFPPYGELFF.

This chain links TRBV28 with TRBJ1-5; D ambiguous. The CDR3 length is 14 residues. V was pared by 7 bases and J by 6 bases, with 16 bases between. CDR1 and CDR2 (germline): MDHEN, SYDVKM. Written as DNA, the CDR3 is TGTGCCAGCATCCCAATAGAGGGTAGTCAGCCCCAGCATTTT. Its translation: CASIPIEGSQPQHF.

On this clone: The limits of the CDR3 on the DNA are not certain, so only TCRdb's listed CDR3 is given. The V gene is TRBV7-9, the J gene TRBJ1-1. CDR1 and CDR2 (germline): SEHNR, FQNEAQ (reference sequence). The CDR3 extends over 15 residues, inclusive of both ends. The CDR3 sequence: CASSFGPGRYTEAFF.

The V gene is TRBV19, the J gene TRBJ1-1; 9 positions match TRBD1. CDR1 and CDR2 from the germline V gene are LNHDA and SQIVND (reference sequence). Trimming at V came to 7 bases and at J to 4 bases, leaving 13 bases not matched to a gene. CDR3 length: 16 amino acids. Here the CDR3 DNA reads TGTGCCAGTAAGGCTATGGCCACAGGGGGCGGCACTGAAGCTTTCTTT. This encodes CASKAMATGGGTEAFF. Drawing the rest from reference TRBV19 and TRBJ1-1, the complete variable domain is DGGITQSPKYLFRKEGQNVTLSCEQNLNHDAMYWYRQDPGQGLRLIYYSQIVNDFQKGDIAEGYSVSREKKESFPLTVTSAQKNPTAFYLCASKAMATGGGTEAFFGQGTRLTVV.

The CDR3 region is CASSFWDRGRGTEAFF. CDR3 coding DNA: TGTGCCAGCAGCTTTTGGGACAGGGGGCGAGGGACTGAAGCTTTCTTT. The gene calls are TRBV11-2 and TRBJ1-1; the match to TRBD1 covers 12 bases. Per the germline V gene, CDR1 is SGHAT and CDR2 is FQNNGV. J gave up 5 bases and V 3 bases, and 7 bases lay outside the gene matches. The CDR3 is 16 amino acids. Drawing the rest from reference TRBV11-2 and TRBJ1-1, the complete variable domain is EAGVAQSPRYKIIEKRQSVAFWCNPISGHATLYWYQQILGQGPKLLIQFQNNGVVDDSQLPKDRFSAERLKGVDSTLKIQPAKLEDSAVYLCASSFWDRGRGTEAFFGQGTRLTVV.

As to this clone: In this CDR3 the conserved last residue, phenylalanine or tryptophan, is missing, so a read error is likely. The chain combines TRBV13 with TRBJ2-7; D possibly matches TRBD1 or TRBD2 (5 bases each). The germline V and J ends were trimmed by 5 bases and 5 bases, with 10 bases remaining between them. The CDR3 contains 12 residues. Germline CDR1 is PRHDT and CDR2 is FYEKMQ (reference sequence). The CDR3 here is CASSLRGHEQYL. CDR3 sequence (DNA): TGTGCCAGCAGCCTACGGGGCCACGAGCAGTACCTC.

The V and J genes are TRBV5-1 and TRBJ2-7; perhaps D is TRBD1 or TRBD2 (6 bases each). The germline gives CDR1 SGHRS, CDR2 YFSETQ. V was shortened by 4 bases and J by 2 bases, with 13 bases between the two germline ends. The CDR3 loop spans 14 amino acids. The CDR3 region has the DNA TGCGCCAGCAGCGCAGAGGGGGGACCCTACGAGCAGTACTTC. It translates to CASSAEGGPYEQYF.

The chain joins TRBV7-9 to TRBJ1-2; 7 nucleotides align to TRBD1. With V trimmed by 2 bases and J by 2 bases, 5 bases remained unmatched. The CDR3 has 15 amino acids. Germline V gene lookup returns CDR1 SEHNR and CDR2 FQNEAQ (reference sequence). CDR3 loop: CASSLRQGGNYGYTF. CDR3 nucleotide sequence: TGTGCCAGCAGCTTACGGCAGGGGGGCAACTATGGCTACACCTTC.